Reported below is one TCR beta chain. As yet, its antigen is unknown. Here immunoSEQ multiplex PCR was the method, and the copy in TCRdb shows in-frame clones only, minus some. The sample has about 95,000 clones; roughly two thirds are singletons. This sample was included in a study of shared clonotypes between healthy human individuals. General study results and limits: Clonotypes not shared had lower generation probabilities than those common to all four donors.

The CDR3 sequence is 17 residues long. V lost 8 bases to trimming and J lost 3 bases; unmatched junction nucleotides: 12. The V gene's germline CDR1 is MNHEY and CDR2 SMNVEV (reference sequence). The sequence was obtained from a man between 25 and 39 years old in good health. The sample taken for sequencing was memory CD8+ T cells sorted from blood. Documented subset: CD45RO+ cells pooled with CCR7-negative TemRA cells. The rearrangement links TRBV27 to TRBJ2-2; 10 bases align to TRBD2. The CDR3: CASASRPSGRYTGELFF. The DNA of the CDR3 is TGTGCCAGCGCGTCCAGGCCTAGCGGGAGATACACCGGGGAGCTGTTTTTT.